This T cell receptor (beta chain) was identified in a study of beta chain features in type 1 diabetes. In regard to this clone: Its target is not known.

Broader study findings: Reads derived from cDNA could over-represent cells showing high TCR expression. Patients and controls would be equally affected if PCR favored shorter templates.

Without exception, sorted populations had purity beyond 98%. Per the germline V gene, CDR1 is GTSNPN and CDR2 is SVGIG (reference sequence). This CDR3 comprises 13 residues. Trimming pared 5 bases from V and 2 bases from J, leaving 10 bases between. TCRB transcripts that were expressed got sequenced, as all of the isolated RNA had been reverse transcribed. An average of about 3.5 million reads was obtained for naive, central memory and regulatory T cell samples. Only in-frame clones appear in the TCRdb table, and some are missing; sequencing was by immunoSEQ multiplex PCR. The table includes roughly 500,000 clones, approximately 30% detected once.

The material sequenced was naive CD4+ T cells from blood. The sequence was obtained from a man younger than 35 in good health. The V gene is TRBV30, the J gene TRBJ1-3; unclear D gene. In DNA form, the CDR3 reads TGTGCCTGGCGATTAGGCACTGGAAACACCATATATTTT. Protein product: CAWRLGTGNTIYF.